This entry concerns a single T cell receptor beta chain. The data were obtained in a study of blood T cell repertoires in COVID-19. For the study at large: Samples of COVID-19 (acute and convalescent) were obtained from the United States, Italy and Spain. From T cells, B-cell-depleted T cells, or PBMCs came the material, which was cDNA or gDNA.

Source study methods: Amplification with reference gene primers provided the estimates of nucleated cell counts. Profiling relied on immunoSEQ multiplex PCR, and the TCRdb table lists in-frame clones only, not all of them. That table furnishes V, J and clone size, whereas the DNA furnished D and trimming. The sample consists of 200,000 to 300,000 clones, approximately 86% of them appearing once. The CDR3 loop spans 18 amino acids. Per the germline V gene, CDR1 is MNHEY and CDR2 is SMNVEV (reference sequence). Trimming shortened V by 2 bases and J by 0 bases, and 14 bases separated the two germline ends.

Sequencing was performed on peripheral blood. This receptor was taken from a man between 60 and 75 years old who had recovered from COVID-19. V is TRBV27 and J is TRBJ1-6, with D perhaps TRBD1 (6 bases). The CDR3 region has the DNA TGTGCCAGCAGTTTAAGGCCTGGACAGAGCTCCTATAATTCACCCCTCCACTTT. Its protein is CASSLRPGQSSYNSPLHF.